Sequencing of this T cell receptor beta chain was carried out in a study of CD4 T cells in relation to SARS-CoV-2 and coronaviruses. Study findings and constraints: Each donor contributed either pre-pandemic or post-infection samples, not both.

Uncultured naive and memory CD4+ T cells supplied DNA for deep TCR-beta sequencing. Here immunoSEQ multiplex PCR was the method, and the copy in TCRdb shows in-frame clones only, minus some. This sample has tens of thousands of clones, with around 92% found just once. Concerning this clone: Its antigen is unidentified.

The source is an adult with COVID-19. The sample was naive CD4+ T cells from PBMCs. As to subset: naive CD4+ T cells isolated by negative enrichment.

CDR3 DNA: TGTGCCAGCAGCTCCGAGGTCACCAACGTCCTGACTTTC. Its protein is CASSSEVTNVLTF. The genes are TRBV7-9 and TRBJ2-6; D unclear. Deletions cut 4 bases from V and 8 bases from J, with 9 bases between. The germline V gene has CDR1 SEHNR and CDR2 FQNEAQ (reference sequence). The CDR3 totals 13 residues.